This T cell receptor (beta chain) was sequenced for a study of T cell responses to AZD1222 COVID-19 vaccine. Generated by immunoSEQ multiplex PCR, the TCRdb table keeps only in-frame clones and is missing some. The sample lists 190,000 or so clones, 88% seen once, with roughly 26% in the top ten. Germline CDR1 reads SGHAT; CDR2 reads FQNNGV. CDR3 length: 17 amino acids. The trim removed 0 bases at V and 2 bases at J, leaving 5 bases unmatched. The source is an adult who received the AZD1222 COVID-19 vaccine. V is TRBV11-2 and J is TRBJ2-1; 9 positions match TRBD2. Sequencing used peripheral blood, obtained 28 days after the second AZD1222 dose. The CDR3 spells CASSLERSGSTYNEQFF. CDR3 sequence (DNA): TGTGCCAGCAGCTTAGAACGTAGCGGGAGTACCTACAATGAGCAGTTCTTC.